The 31 T cell receptor beta chains in this list originate from one sample, sequenced in a study of post-analysis software for immune sequencing data (dated by TCRdb to about 2015). Study-level results and caveats: Significantly higher frequencies in patients than in controls were found for five or six TRBV segments, including TRBV5-6, TRBV5-1 and TRBV20-1.

Libraries were constructed by PCR. TCRdb records Illumina HiSeq 2500 as the sequencer. To reduce PCR and sequencing biases, unique molecular identifiers were built into the TCR beta cDNA libraries. The raw public data were reprocessed by TCRdb itself: fastp quality trimming at Q25, MiXCR clonotype calling, in-frame beta chains only. A single entry per CDR3 protein holds the most common genes and DNA from its merged rows. Across this sample there are approximately 150,000 distinct CDR3 sequences, with 25% to 35% seen only once. Of the sample, 1.5% is held by the ten largest clones. Their target antigens are unknown. What was sequenced was blood. These receptors were collected from a girl aged 5-17 years with multiple sclerosis.

This clonotype was found a few times. V is TRBV9 and J is TRBJ2-3; 7 nucleotides line up with TRBD2. The germline V gene has CDR1 SGDLS and CDR2 YYNGEE. V shed 3 bases and J 5 bases; nucleotides not matched to a gene: 9. This CDR3 contains 15 residues. The chain's CDR3 is CASSAAGTTIDTQYF. The CDR3 DNA reads TGTGCCAGCAGCGCCGCCGGGACTACAATAGATACGCAGTATTTT.

V gene TRBV6-5 combines with J gene TRBJ2-7; maybe TRBD2 (5 bases). This CDR3 is built from 14 residues. The V gene lost 4 bases and the J gene lost 1 base, with 11 bases spanning the gap. Looked up from germline, CDR1 is MNHEY and CDR2 is SVGAGI. The CDR3 region has the DNA TGTGCCAGCAGTTTCCTTGGAGGATCCTACGAGCAGTACTTC. This sequence encodes CASSFLGGSYEQYF.

The rearrangement links TRBV18 to TRBJ2-1; 7 nucleotides line up with TRBD2. Germline CDR1 KGHSH, CDR2 LQKENI. The trim removed 6 bases at V and 3 bases at J, leaving 14 bases unmatched. The length of the CDR3 is 17 residues. As DNA, the CDR3 is TGTGCCAGCTCCCCCGGGGGAATGCGGGAGTTCTACAATGAGCAGTTCTTC. Encoded protein: CASSPGGMREFYNEQFF.

A note on this clonotype: A read error is possible here, since a much larger clone lies one base away. The gene calls are TRBV29-1 and TRBJ1-2, with unresolved D. The CDR3 contains 13 residues. Trimming took off 1 base at V and 7 bases at J, with 13 bases between the two ends. Germline V gene lookup returns CDR1 SQVTM and CDR2 ANQGSEA. The CDR3 loop reads CSVEVVGPVGYTF. The CDR3 coding sequence is TGCAGCGTTGAAGTGGTAGGGCCCGTTGGCTACACCTTC.

This clonotype was recorded once. V and J are TRBV20-1 and TRBJ1-5; no reliable D call. This CDR3 has 12 amino acids. V lost 7 bases to trimming and J lost 1 base, with 8 bases between them. From germline, CDR1 is DFQATT and CDR2 SNEGSKA (reference sequence). The CDR3 here is CSVWTSNQPQHF. The CDR3 DNA follows: TGCAGTGTTTGGACGAGCAATCAGCCCCAGCATTTT.

In regard to this clonotype: Lacking the conserved final phenylalanine or tryptophan, this CDR3 likely reflects a read error. The chain links TRBV5-1 to TRBJ1-2; maybe TRBD1 (5 bases). Deletions cut 1 base from V and 3 bases from J, with 10 bases between. Germline assignment: CDR1 SGHRS and CDR2 YFSETQ. The CDR3 spans 14 residues. The DNA for the CDR3 is TGCGCCAGCAGCTTGACCGCAGGGTACTATGGCTACACCTGC. Residues: CASSLTAGYYGYTC.

This chain links TRBV28 with TRBJ2-1; 10 positions match TRBD2. Germline CDR1 is MDHEN and CDR2 is SYDVKM. The trim removed 5 bases at V and 7 bases at J, leaving 5 bases unmatched. The CDR3 is made up of 14 amino acids. CDR3 protein: CASSLSSGSNEQFF. For the CDR3, the DNA is TGTGCCAGCAGTCTATCTAGCGGGAGTAATGAGCAGTTCTTC.

The V call is TRBV9, the J call TRBJ2-3, with a weak D call TRBD2 (6 bases). The CDR3 is 15 residues long. Germline V lookup: CDR1 SGDLS, CDR2 YYNGEE. Trimming cost V 0 bases and J 5 bases, with 13 bases left between them. The CDR3 is CASSVGAGLGDTQYF. For the CDR3, the DNA is TGTGCCAGCAGCGTAGGAGCGGGTCTTGGAGATACGCAGTATTTT. The full variable domain, rest sourced from reference TRBV9 and TRBJ2-3, is DSGVTQTPKHLITATGQRVTLRCSPRSGDLSVYWYQQSLDQGLQFLIQYYNGEERAKGNILERFSAQQFPDLHSELNLSSLELGDSALYFCASSVGAGLGDTQYFGPGTRLTVL.

This clonotype was found many times. This chain connects TRBV6-5 to TRBJ1-2; TRBD1 matches at 7 bases. Germline V gene lookup returns CDR1 MNHEY and CDR2 SVGAGI. This CDR3 has 14 amino acids. Trimming cost V 8 bases and J 4 bases; bases outside gene matches: 10. This CDR3 is CASCPGQAFYGYTF. For the CDR3, the DNA is TGTGCCAGCTGTCCAGGACAGGCTTTCTATGGCTACACCTTC.

This clonotype was observed many times. This chain connects TRBV29-1 to TRBJ1-4; D remains ambiguous. Germline V gene lookup returns CDR1 SQVTM and CDR2 ANQGSEA. The CDR3 contains 13 residues. V lost 6 bases and J 7 bases, leaving 15 bases between the germline ends. CDR3 bases: TGCAGCGTCGGTCCCGGGCGGGGTGAAAAACTGTTTTTT. It yields the protein CSVGPGRGEKLFF.

The sample holds a few counts of this clonotype. J is TRBJ1-1 and V is TRBV18, with D uncertain. The CDR3 is made up of 13 amino acids. Germline loops: CDR1 KGHSH, CDR2 LQKENI. V was cut by 1 base and J by 4 bases, with 7 bases left in between. Here the CDR3 DNA reads TGTGCCAGCTCACCACAGGCGACCACTGAAGCTTTCTTT. This gives the protein CASSPQATTEAFF.

In its sample, this clonotype was seen many times. This chain links TRBV28 with TRBJ1-2; TRBD1 matches 8 bases. The CDR3 contains 17 residues. CDR1 is MDHEN, CDR2 SYDVKM, per germline. Trimming cost V 7 bases and J 0 bases; bases outside gene matches: 13. In DNA form, the CDR3 reads TGTGCCAGCACCTCGGCCGGGACAGGAACTTCTAACTATGGCTACACCTTC. Its translation is CASTSAGTGTSNYGYTF.

About this clonotype: The junction differs from germline at one of its ends, possibly a read error. The chain carries TRBV11-2 and TRBJ1-1, with D hard to call. The CDR3 is made up of 14 amino acids. Germline CDR1 is SGHAT and CDR2 is FQNNGV. CDR3: CASSRIRGRPEAFF. CDR3 in DNA: TGCGCCAGCAGCCGTATACGGGGTAGGCCTGAAGCTTTCTTT.

The chain is built from TRBV20-1 and TRBJ1-1; no definite D call. Between the trimmed V and J ends, which lost 0 bases and 0 bases, there was a span of 8 bases. The CDR3 has 14 amino acids. Looked up from germline, CDR1 is DFQATT and CDR2 is SNEGSKA (reference sequence). CDR3 sequence reads: CSARDPMLNTEAFF. In DNA form, the CDR3 reads TGCAGTGCTAGAGATCCGATGTTGAACACTGAAGCTTTCTTT.

This clonotype was seen at least ten times. V and J are TRBV15 and TRBJ2-3; D is possibly TRBD2 (6 bases). The CDR3 runs to 15 residues. CDR1 and CDR2 (germline): LNHNV, YYDKDF (reference sequence). The V gene lost 3 bases and the J gene lost 3 bases, with 13 bases spanning the gap. The CDR3 sequence is CATSRGGSGTDTQYF. In DNA, the CDR3 is TGTGCCACCAGCAGGGGTGGGAGCGGGACAGATACGCAGTATTTT.

The chain carries TRBV7-2 and TRBJ1-1; D call uncertain. There are 14 residues in the CDR3. Trimming removed 2 bases at V and 4 bases at J, with 11 bases between. Germline V gene sequence: CDR1 SGHTA, CDR2 FQGNSA. The CDR3 region is CASSLLVGSTEAFF. Here the CDR3 DNA reads TGTGCCAGCAGCTTATTAGTGGGGTCCACTGAAGCTTTCTTT.

The chain joins TRBV29-1 to TRBJ1-1; D call uncertain. CDR1 and CDR2 (germline): SQVTM, ANQGSEA. CDR3 length: 14 residues. V lost 5 bases and J 1 base, leaving 14 bases between the germline ends. CDR3: CSVIMQTQNTEAFF. The DNA of the CDR3 is TGCAGCGTTATCATGCAGACCCAGAACACTGAAGCTTTCTTT. The variable domain in full, completed from reference TRBV29-1 and TRBJ1-1, reads SAVISQKPSRDICQRGTSLTIQCQVDSQVTMMFWYRQQPGQSLTLIATANQGSEATYESGFVIDKFPISRPNLTFSTLTVSNMSPEDSSIYLCSVIMQTQNTEAFFGQGTRLTVV.

Many counts were recorded for this clonotype. The rearrangement uses TRBV28 and TRBJ2-7, with 8 bases lining up with TRBD1. In germline, CDR1 is MDHEN, CDR2 SYDVKM. This CDR3 comprises 15 residues. Trimming removed 10 bases from V and 2 bases from J; junction bases left unmatched: 13. The CDR3 loop reads CAITIPGQVTYEQYF. The CDR3 DNA reads TGTGCCATCACCATACCGGGACAGGTAACCTACGAGCAGTACTTC.

V gene TRBV5-1 combines with J gene TRBJ2-1; 8 positions agree with TRBD2. The junction had 7 bases not matched to a gene; V was cut back by 0 bases and J by 2 bases. Germline CDR1 is SGHRS and CDR2 is YFSETQ. The CDR3 runs to 17 residues. The CDR3 loop reads CASSLGSSGRAYNEQFF. CDR3 DNA: TGCGCCAGCAGCTTGGGTTCGAGCGGGAGAGCCTACAATGAGCAGTTCTTC.

This clonotype was seen ten or more times. The chain combines TRBV4-1 with TRBJ2-1, with D maybe TRBD1 (6 bases). The germline gives CDR1 MGHRA, CDR2 YSYEKL. CDR3 size: 16 residues. V was shortened by 4 bases and J by 1 base, with 14 bases between the two germline ends. This CDR3 reads CASSPGSGVSYNEQFF. In nucleotides, the CDR3 is TGCGCCAGCAGCCCCGGTTCAGGGGTGTCCTACAATGAGCAGTTCTTC.

The rearrangement uses TRBV12-3 or TRBV12-4 and TRBJ2-7; no reliable D call. The closer fit of TRBJ2-5 to the DNA end suggests the J call may be wrong. This CDR3 comprises 12 residues. Here the CDR3 DNA reads TGTGCCAGCAGTACTACCTATGGGACCCAGTACTTC. This codes for CASSTTYGTQYF.

Many counts were recorded for this clonotype. The chain carries TRBV7-8 and TRBJ2-7; 11 bases match TRBD2. Per germline, CDR1 SGHVS and CDR2 FQNEAQ. V lost 4 bases, J lost 6 bases, and 11 bases stayed unmatched. This CDR3 is built from 16 residues. The CDR3 DNA sequence: TGTGCCAGCAGCTCACGTAGGCTAGCGGGAGGAGGCGAGCAGTACTTC. Protein sequence: CASSSRRLAGGGEQYF.

The chain has TRBV5-1 and TRBJ2-1; 12 bases fit TRBD2. Trimming took 1 base from V and 8 from J; bases not matched to a gene: 10. Germline loops: CDR1 SGHRS, CDR2 YFSETQ. The CDR3 runs 17 residues. CDR3 region: CASSLPETSGGLDEQFF. In DNA form, the CDR3 reads TGCGCCAGCAGCTTGCCGGAAACTAGCGGGGGGTTAGATGAGCAGTTCTTC.

The genes are TRBV7-9 and TRBJ2-6; D is possibly TRBD1 or TRBD2 (5 bases each). The CDR3 spans 17 residues. Germline V CDR1 and CDR2: SEHNR, FQNEAQ (reference sequence). V was clipped by 5 bases and J by 2 bases, with 16 bases between them. The CDR3 region is CASSEGLRGPGANVLTF. As DNA, the CDR3 is TGTGCCAGCAGCGAAGGGTTGAGGGGCCCTGGGGCCAACGTCCTGACTTTC.

Points on this clonotype: A read error is possible here, since a much larger clone lies one base away. The chain recombines TRBV4-2 with TRBJ2-5; either TRBD1 or TRBD2 may fit D (5 bases each). V was shortened by 0 bases and J by 5 bases, with 16 bases between the two germline ends. CDR3 length: 16 residues. Germline values: CDR1 LGHNA, CDR2 YNFKEQ. The CDR3, as DNA: TGTGCCAGCAGCCAAGAAGGGACGAGCCTTGGGGAGACCCAGTACTTC. It encodes CASSQEGTSLGETQYF.

With respect to this clonotype: Possible read error: a much larger clone is one base away. The V gene is TRBV7-3, the J gene TRBJ2-3; the D gene is possibly TRBD2 (6 bases). This CDR3 spans 17 amino acids. Germline V gene sequence: CDR1 SGHTA, CDR2 FQGTGA. The V and J ends lost 5 bases and 0 bases respectively, with 18 bases between them. CDR3 in amino acids: CASSPNPWGTSTDTQYF. CDR3 nucleotide sequence: TGTGCCAGCAGCCCAAACCCGTGGGGGACTAGCACAGATACGCAGTATTTT.

There are many counts of this clonotype. The CDR3 loop reads CAAGLAGGETQYF. CDR3 DNA: TGTGCCGCCGGACTAGCGGGAGGAGAGACCCAGTACTTC. The rearrangement links TRBV25-1 to TRBJ2-5; 14 bases are a match to TRBD2. V lost 11 bases and J lost 4; bases outside the gene matches: 3. Per the germline V gene, CDR1 is MGHDK and CDR2 is SYGVNS. The CDR3 runs to 13 residues.

The genes are TRBV5-5 and TRBJ2-1; 8 positions agree with TRBD1. Germline V CDR1 and CDR2: SGHKS, YYEKEE (reference sequence). The ends lost 2 bases at V and 6 bases at J; junction bases unmatched: 4. CDR3 length: 14 amino acids. The CDR3 bases are TGTGCCAGCAGCTTCAGGCAGGGGGCCAATGAGCAGTTCTTC. Encoded protein: CASSFRQGANEQFF.

Ten or more counts support this clonotype. This sequence joins TRBV11-2 and TRBJ2-3, with 10 nucleotides matching TRBD2. The germline gives CDR1 SGHAT, CDR2 FQNNGV. The V and J ends lost 4 bases and 2 bases, in that order; junction bases with no gene match: 3. CDR3 size: 15 residues. The CDR3 DNA follows: TGTGCCAGCAGCTACGGGACTAGCGACACAGATACGCAGTATTTT. It yields the protein CASSYGTSDTDTQYF. Combining the CDR3 with reference TRBV11-2 and TRBJ2-3 gives the whole variable domain EAGVAQSPRYKIIEKRQSVAFWCNPISGHATLYWYQQILGQGPKLLIQFQNNGVVDDSQLPKDRFSAERLKGVDSTLKIQPAKLEDSAVYLCASSYGTSDTDTQYFGPGTRLTVL.

This chain connects TRBV5-1 to TRBJ2-7, with 9 positions matching TRBD2. The CDR3 runs 13 residues. V was pared by 10 bases and J by 5 bases, with 10 bases of the junction left unmatched. Looked up from germline, CDR1 is SGHRS and CDR2 is YFSETQ. The CDR3 here is CACTRGGRDEQYF. CDR3 bases: TGCGCCTGCACTCGGGGCGGGAGGGACGAGCAGTACTTC.

This clonotype was detected ten times or more. The rearrangement joins TRBV7-6 to TRBJ2-1; no firm D call. V gave up 1 base and J gave up 1 base, with 5 bases separating them. Germline CDR1 reads SGHVS; CDR2 reads FNYEAQ. This CDR3 is built from 14 residues. CDR3 coding DNA: TGTGCCAGCAGCTTAGAAGGGTCCTACAATGAGCAGTTCTTC. Translating gives CASSLEGSYNEQFF.